The 27 T cell receptor beta chains below were found in one sample sequenced in a study of human T cells and chemical hapten exposure. One entry per CDR3 protein, called by TCRdb with MiXCR from the 5' RACE reads. The table has more than 60,000 distinct CDR3 sequences, more than 15% seen once. Whole blood that had not been fractionated was the source of extracted total RNA. These receptors were obtained from a female donor in good health.

At least ten counts were recorded for this clonotype. The V gene is TRBV11-2, the J gene TRBJ2-5; 9 bases are shared with TRBD1. Germline trimming cut 5 bases from V and 4 bases from J; bases unmatched to any gene: 5. The CDR3 covers 14 residues. Germline CDR1 is SGHAT and CDR2 is FQNNGV. For the CDR3, the DNA is TGTGCCAGCAGCCCGAGGACAGGGGTAGAGACCCAGTACTTC. Encoded protein: CASSPRTGVETQYF.

This rearrangement joins TRBV5-5 to TRBJ2-5; D is uncertain. CDR3 length: 15 residues. In germline, CDR1 is SGHKS, CDR2 YYEKEE (reference sequence). The germline V and J ends were trimmed by 4 bases and 1 base, with 14 bases remaining between them. The CDR3 loop reads CASSPQPGLQETQYF. CDR3 bases: TGTGCCAGCAGCCCACAGCCGGGCCTCCAAGAGACCCAGTACTTC.

This clonotype occurred a few times. For the CDR3, the DNA is TGTGCCAGCAGCCAACTTAGCCAGGGGTTCTCCTACAATGAGCAGTTCTTC. This encodes CASSQLSQGFSYNEQFF. V and J are TRBV3-1 and TRBJ2-1; D might be TRBD1 (6 bases). The CDR3 has 17 residues. The germline V and J ends were trimmed by 2 bases and 0 bases, with 14 bases remaining between them. The germline V gene encodes CDR1 LGHDT and CDR2 YNNKEL (reference sequence).

The chain recombines TRBV28 with TRBJ2-1, with 15 bases lining up with TRBD2. After removal of 7 bases from V and 1 base from J, the junction contained 17 bases not matched to a gene. The germline CDR1 and CDR2 sequences are MDHEN and SYDVKM. This CDR3 is 21 amino acids long. CDR3 in DNA: TGTGCCAGCAACACCAAAAGGTCCAGGGGACTAGCGGGAGGTTCCTACAATGAGCAGTTCTTC. Its protein is CASNTKRSRGLAGGSYNEQFF.

This clonotype has at least ten counts. V is TRBV7-9 and J is TRBJ2-6; D is possibly TRBD1 (5 bases). V gave up 4 bases and J gave up 0 bases, with 16 bases separating them. From germline, CDR1 is SEHNR and CDR2 FQNEAQ (reference sequence). CDR3 length equals 18 residues. The CDR3 region has the DNA TGTGCCAGCAGCTCCGTCCAGGGTTTGAGCTCTGGGGCCAACGTCCTGACTTTC. Its translation: CASSSVQGLSSGANVLTF.

The chain recombines TRBV7-9 with TRBJ2-7, with no clear D. CDR1 and CDR2 from the germline V gene are SEHNR and FQNEAQ (reference sequence). Trimming pared 0 bases from V and 4 bases from J, leaving 4 bases between. This CDR3 is 12 amino acids long. CDR3 DNA: TGTGCCAGCAGCTTAGCGAATTACGAGCAGTACTTC. Encoded protein: CASSLANYEQYF.

A few counts support this clonotype. The V gene is TRBV6-2 or TRBV6-3, the J gene TRBJ2-7; the D is unclear. The V end lost 2 bases, the J end lost 7 bases, and 12 bases lay between the germline ends. There are 13 residues in the CDR3. Germline values: CDR1 MNHEY, CDR2 SVGEGT. CDR3 in amino acids: CASSYLITGEQYF. The CDR3, as DNA: TGTGCCAGCAGTTACCTGATTACGGGTGAGCAGTACTTC.

This clonotype was picked up a small number of times. V is TRBV7-2 and J is TRBJ2-7, with 7 positions matching TRBD2. V dropped 8 bases and J dropped 7; count of bases not matched to a gene: 17. Germline assignment: CDR1 SGHTA and CDR2 FQGNSA. The CDR3 sequence is 15 residues long. CDR3 in DNA: TGTGCCAGCGGGGCGCTGTCGGGAGGCCCGGGGGAGCAGTACTTC. It translates to CASGALSGGPGEQYF. The variable domain in full, with the rest retrieved from reference TRBV7-2 and TRBJ2-7, is GAGVSQSPSNKVTEKGKDVELRCDPISGHTALYWYRQSLGQGLEFLIYFQGNSAPDKSGLPSDRFSAERTGGSVSTLTIQRTQQEDSAVYLCASGALSGGPGEQYFGPGTRLTVT.

This clonotype has just a few counts. The chain couples TRBV2 to TRBJ1-1; D uncertain. The CDR3 spans 12 residues. V lost 7 bases, J lost 1 base, and 7 bases lay in between. Per the germline V gene, CDR1 is SNHLY and CDR2 is FYNNEI. This CDR3 reads CASTNWNTEAFF. In DNA, the CDR3 is TGTGCCAGCACGAACTGGAACACTGAAGCTTTCTTT.

V usage is TRBV3-1 and J usage is TRBJ2-4, with D unclear. This CDR3 region has 15 residues. Trimming pared 5 bases from V and 0 bases from J, leaving 11 bases between. CDR1 and CDR2 (germline): LGHDT, YNNKEL (reference sequence). The CDR3 coding sequence is TGTGCCAGCAGCATAGACGGGCTAGCCAAAAACATTCAGTACTTC. Amino acids: CASSIDGLAKNIQYF.

The V call is TRBV3-1, the J call TRBJ2-1; 12 bases match TRBD2. The V gene end was trimmed by 5 bases and the J gene end by 6 bases; junction bases not matched to a gene: 11. From germline, CDR1 is LGHDT and CDR2 YNNKEL (reference sequence). CDR3 length: 17 residues. CDR3: CASSKLSSGGAINEQFF. CDR3 coding DNA: TGTGCCAGCAGCAAGCTTTCTAGCGGGGGGGCCATCAATGAGCAGTTCTTC.

This clonotype was detected a few times. This chain uses TRBV2 with TRBJ1-1, with 8 bases fitting TRBD1. Germline V CDR1 and CDR2: SNHLY, FYNNEI. V shed 8 bases and J 4 bases; nucleotides not matched to a gene: 9. CDR3 size: 14 residues. CDR3 in DNA: TGTGCCAGCGGACAGGGATTTCATTCCACTGAAGCTTTCTTT. It translates to CASGQGFHSTEAFF. The variable domain in full, with the rest retrieved from reference TRBV2 and TRBJ1-1, is EPEVTQTPSHQVTQMGQEVILRCVPISNHLYFYWYRQILGQKVEFLVSFYNNEISEKSEIFDDQFSVERPDGSNFTLKIRSTKLEDSAMYFCASGQGFHSTEAFFGQGTRLTVV.

At least ten counts were recorded for this clonotype. Relative to the germline gene, one junction end is altered; a read error may explain this. This chain uses TRBV27 with TRBJ1-1; D perhaps matches TRBD1 (5 bases). The CDR3 loop spans 12 amino acids. Germline loops: CDR1 MNHEY, CDR2 SMNVEV (reference sequence). This CDR3 is CASSLFPGTAYF. The CDR3 DNA is TGTGCCAGCAGTTTATTTCCTGGGACGGCGTACTTT.

A single count supports this clonotype. This chain joins TRBV3-1 and TRBJ2-7; possibly TRBD2 for D (5 bases). Germline lookup yields CDR1 LGHDT and CDR2 YNNKEL (reference sequence). The CDR3 extends over 13 amino acids. V was trimmed by 3 bases and J by 3 bases, leaving 9 bases between them. The CDR3 reads CASSHGVGYEQYF. The DNA for the CDR3 is TGTGCCAGCAGCCACGGGGTCGGCTACGAGCAGTACTTC.

CDR3 sequence reads: CASSGTSGQETQYF. CDR3 sequence (DNA): TGTGCCAGCAGCGGGACTAGCGGCCAAGAGACCCAGTACTTC. This chain links TRBV6-1 with TRBJ2-5; TRBD2 aligns across 11 bases. With V trimmed by 6 bases and J by 1 base, 1 base remained unmatched. Germline-derived CDR1 and CDR2 are MNHNS and SASEGT. There are 14 residues in the CDR3.

The chain combines TRBV6-2 or TRBV6-3 with TRBJ1-5; D is uncertain. CDR3 length: 17 amino acids. V lost 0 bases, J lost 3 bases, and 15 bases lay in between. Germline-derived CDR1 and CDR2 are MNHEY and SVGEGT. CDR3 region: CASSYSMGAGFNQPQHF. DNA of the CDR3: TGTGCCAGCAGTTACTCGATGGGCGCGGGGTTCAATCAGCCCCAGCATTTT.

The chain employs TRBV7-9 and TRBJ2-5, with 10 bases aligning to TRBD2. The CDR3 covers 14 residues. The germline CDR1 and CDR2 sequences are SEHNR and FQNEAQ (reference sequence). With 2 bases clipped from V and 5 bases from J, the junction kept 2 bases outside the gene matches. The CDR3 loop is CASSLTSGIETQYF. In nucleotides, the CDR3 is TGTGCCAGCAGCTTAACTAGCGGGATTGAGACCCAGTACTTC.

A few counts support this clonotype. The chain links TRBV5-5 to TRBJ2-7, with TRBD2 as a possible D gene (6 bases). The V gene's germline CDR1 is SGHKS and CDR2 YYEKEE (reference sequence). The CDR3 contains 16 residues. Trimming stripped 0 bases from V and 2 bases from J, with 15 bases between. The CDR3 region is CASSLGARDSAYEQYF. The DNA for the CDR3 is TGTGCCAGCAGCTTGGGGGCTCGGGACTCAGCCTACGAGCAGTACTTC.

This chain connects TRBV20-1 to TRBJ2-3, with no clear D. The germline V gene has CDR1 DFQATT and CDR2 SNEGSKA (reference sequence). V was cut by 5 bases and J by 0 bases, with 12 bases left in between. CDR3 length: 14 amino acids. CDR3 DNA: TGCAGTGCTGGTCGCCCTATGAGCACAGATACGCAGTATTTT. It encodes CSAGRPMSTDTQYF.

The chain is built from TRBV7-9 and TRBJ1-1; possibly TRBD1 for D (6 bases). The V and J ends lost 3 bases and 6 bases respectively, with 11 bases between them. This CDR3 comprises 13 residues. The germline V gene encodes CDR1 SEHNR and CDR2 FQNEAQ (reference sequence). The chain's CDR3 is CASSFLGAAEAFF. The CDR3 DNA follows: TGTGCCAGCAGCTTTCTGGGGGCCGCTGAAGCTTTCTTT.

This clonotype has just one count. The V call is TRBV7-2, the J call TRBJ2-2, with D possibly matching TRBD2 (5 bases). CDR1 and CDR2 from the germline V gene are SGHTA and FQGNSA. The CDR3 contains 17 residues. Trimming removed 1 base from V and 0 bases from J, with 12 bases in between. The CDR3 DNA sequence: TGTGCCAGCAGCTTAGTGATGTGGCGGGCGAACACCGGGGAGCTGTTTTTT. This gives the protein CASSLVMWRANTGELFF.

This clonotype was counted a few times. The V call is TRBV7-2, the J call TRBJ2-5; tentatively, D is TRBD2 (6 bases). The CDR3 has 14 residues. Trimming took 4 bases from V and 1 from J, leaving 10 bases between them. Germline V lookup: CDR1 SGHTA, CDR2 FQGNSA. CDR3 region: CASSSMGGQETQYF. The CDR3 DNA sequence: TGTGCCAGCAGCTCCATGGGGGGCCAAGAGACCCAGTACTTC.

In this sample, this clonotype turned up a few times. The chain is built from TRBV12-3 or TRBV12-4 and TRBJ2-1, with unresolved D. The CDR3 runs to 14 residues. Trimming cost V 4 bases and J 2 bases, with 9 bases left between them. DNA of the CDR3: TGTGCCAGCAGTTGGGGTTTCACCTACAATGAGCAGTTCTTC. Its translation: CASSWGFTYNEQFF.

This clonotype was observed a handful of times. V gene TRBV13 combines with J gene TRBJ2-3; D call uncertain. Germline CDR1 is PRHDT and CDR2 is FYEKMQ (reference sequence). This CDR3 contains 16 residues. Deletions cut 2 bases from V and 5 bases from J, with 17 bases between. The CDR3 bases are TGTGCCAGCAGCTTAACGCGTTCCCATACGAAAGATACGCAGTATTTT. Encoded protein: CASSLTRSHTKDTQYF.

Many counts were recorded for this clonotype. V is TRBV12-3 or TRBV12-4 and J is TRBJ1-2; a possible D gene is TRBD1 (6 bases). The CDR3 has 14 residues. Trimming cost V 5 bases and J 0 bases, with 10 bases left between them. DNA for the CDR3: TGTGCCAGCAGTACCGACAGGTCTAACTATGGCTACACCTTC. The encoded protein is CASSTDRSNYGYTF.

The chain joins TRBV28 to TRBJ1-5, with D unclear. Germline loops: CDR1 MDHEN, CDR2 SYDVKM. Trimming pared 5 bases from V and 0 bases from J, leaving 11 bases between. This CDR3 is built from 15 residues. The CDR3 sequence: CASSRMGYSNQPQHF. DNA for the CDR3: TGTGCCAGCAGTCGAATGGGGTATAGCAATCAGCCCCAGCATTTT.

The chain recombines TRBV7-9 with TRBJ2-4; D is unclear. This CDR3 comprises 14 residues. Trimming cost V 5 bases and J 1 base, with 9 bases left between them. Germline V gives CDR1 SEHNR, CDR2 FQNEAQ (reference sequence). CDR3 amino acids: CASSKPEAKNIQYF. CDR3 DNA: TGTGCCAGCAGCAAACCCGAGGCCAAAAACATTCAGTACTTC.